This T cell receptor beta chain was documented in a study of blood T cells in healthy people across ages. This clonotype has only one observation. A much larger clonotype is one base distant, so this may be a read error. The germline gives CDR1 SGHRS, CDR2 YFSETQ. There are 12 residues in the CDR3. Then a second PCR, running about 6 to 12 cycles, was carried out with a sample-barcoded 5' primer and a J-beta primer mix. TCRdb re-analysed the 5' RACE reads in MiXCR, keeping a single row per CDR3 protein. The sample consists of some 930,000 distinct CDR3 sequences, almost 30% of them appearing once. Another study also made use of these data, one on T cells of mothers and their children. That paper notes: Three healthy Caucasian mothers, along with their six children, were the donors. All extracted RNA went into cDNA synthesis, about 1.6 ug per 15 ul. Using the M1S primer, the second PCR added sample barcodes along with 2-4 random nucleotides. Every mother supplied over 8 million TCR beta CDR3 reads and every child several million.

V usage is TRBV5-1 and J usage is TRBJ2-1; maybe TRBD2 (6 bases). This clonotype was obtained from a middle-aged woman in good health. The sample comprised blood. This CDR3 is CVSSGLPNEQFF. The CDR3 region has the DNA TGCGTCAGCAGCGGGCTCCCCAATGAGCAGTTCTTC. Variable domain in full (rest from reference TRBV5-1 and TRBJ2-1): KAGVTQTPRYLIKTRGQQVTLSCSPISGHRSVSWYQQTPGQGLQFLFEYFSETQRNKGNFPGRFSGRQFSNSRSEMNVSTLELGDSALYLCVSSGLPNEQFFGPGTRLTVL.